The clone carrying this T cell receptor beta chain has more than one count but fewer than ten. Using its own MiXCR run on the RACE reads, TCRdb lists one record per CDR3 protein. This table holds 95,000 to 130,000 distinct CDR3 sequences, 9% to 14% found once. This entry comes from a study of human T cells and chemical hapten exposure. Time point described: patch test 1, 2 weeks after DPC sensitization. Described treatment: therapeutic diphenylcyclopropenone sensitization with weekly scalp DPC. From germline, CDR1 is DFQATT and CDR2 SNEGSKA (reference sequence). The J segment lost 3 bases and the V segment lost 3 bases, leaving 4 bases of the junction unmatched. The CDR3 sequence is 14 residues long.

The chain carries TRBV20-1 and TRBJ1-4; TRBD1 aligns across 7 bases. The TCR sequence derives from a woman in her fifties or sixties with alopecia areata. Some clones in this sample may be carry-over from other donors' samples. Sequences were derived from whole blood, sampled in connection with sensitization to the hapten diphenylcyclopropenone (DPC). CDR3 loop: CSASPTGSNEKLFF. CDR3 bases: TGCAGTGCTAGCCCGACAGGGTCTAATGAAAAACTGTTTTTT.